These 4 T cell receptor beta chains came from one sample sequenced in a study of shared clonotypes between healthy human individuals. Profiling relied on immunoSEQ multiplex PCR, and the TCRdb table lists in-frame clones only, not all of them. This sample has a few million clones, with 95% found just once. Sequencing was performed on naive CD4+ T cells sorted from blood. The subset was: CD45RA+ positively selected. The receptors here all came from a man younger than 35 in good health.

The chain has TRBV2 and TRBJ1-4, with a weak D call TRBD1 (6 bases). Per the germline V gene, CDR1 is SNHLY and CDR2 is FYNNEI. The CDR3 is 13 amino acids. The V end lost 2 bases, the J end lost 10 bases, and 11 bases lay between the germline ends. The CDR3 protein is CASSEQQGRKLFF. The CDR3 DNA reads TGTGCCAGCAGTGAACAACAGGGTAGAAAACTGTTTTTT. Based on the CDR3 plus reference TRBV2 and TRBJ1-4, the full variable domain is EPEVTQTPSHQVTQMGQEVILRCVPISNHLYFYWYRQILGQKVEFLVSFYNNEISEKSEIFDDQFSVERPDGSNFTLKIRSTKLEDSAMYFCASSEQQGRKLFFGSGTQLSVL.

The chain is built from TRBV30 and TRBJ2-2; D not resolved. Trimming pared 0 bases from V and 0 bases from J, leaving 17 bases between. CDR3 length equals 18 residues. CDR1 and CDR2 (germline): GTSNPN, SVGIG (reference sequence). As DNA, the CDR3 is TGTGCCTGGAGTGTAAGTCCCGTTTTCAGACCGAACACCGGGGAGCTGTTTTTT. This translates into CAWSVSPVFRPNTGELFF.

CDR3 in DNA: TGTGCCAGCAGCACGTTGGTTAGCACAGATACGCAGTATTTT. It yields the protein CASSTLVSTDTQYF. The chain combines TRBV5-6 with TRBJ2-3; D gene ambiguous. V was trimmed by 4 bases and J by 0 bases, leaving 9 bases between them. This CDR3 is 14 amino acids long. Germline values: CDR1 SGHDT, CDR2 YYEEEE. The whole variable domain, filled in from reference TRBV5-6 and TRBJ2-3, reads DAGVTQSPTHLIKTRGQQVTLRCSPKSGHDTVSWYQQALGQGPQFIFQYYEEEERQRGNFPDRFSGHQFPNYSSELNVNALLLGDSALYLCASSTLVSTDTQYFGPGTRLTVL.

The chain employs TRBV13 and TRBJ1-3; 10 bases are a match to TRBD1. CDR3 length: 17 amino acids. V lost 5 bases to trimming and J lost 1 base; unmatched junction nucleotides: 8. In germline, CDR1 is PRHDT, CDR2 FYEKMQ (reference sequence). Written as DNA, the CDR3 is TGTGCCAGCAGCGGGAGGGACAGGGGAGTTTCTGGAAACACCATATATTTT. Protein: CASSGRDRGVSGNTIYF. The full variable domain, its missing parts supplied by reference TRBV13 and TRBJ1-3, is AAGVIQSPRHLIKEKRETATLKCYPIPRHDTVYWYQQGPGQDPQFLISFYEKMQSDKGSIPDRFSAQQFSDYHSELNMSSLELGDSALYFCASSGRDRGVSGNTIYFGEGSWLTVV.